This TCR beta chain was obtained from a study of sequential checkpoint blockade in melanoma. Profiling relied on immunoSEQ multiplex PCR, and the TCRdb table lists in-frame clones only, not all of them. The sample includes about 6,800 clones, under 30% of them seen just once. In its sample, this clone was seen a few times. This sample's treatment: randomized to nivolumab then ipilimumab (arm A) or the reverse (arm B). Trimming took off 0 bases at V and 1 base at J, with 6 bases between the two ends. Germline CDR1 is MNHGY and CDR2 is SAAAGT. CDR3 length: 14 residues. The rearrangement links TRBV6-8 to TRBJ1-1, with D unresolved. The sample consisted of tumor tissue (inferred from file names), taken from a patient given nivolumab and ipilimumab in sequence. The sequence came from a human donor with melanoma. The CDR3 DNA sequence: TGTGCCAGCAGTTACTCTGCAGGGAACACTGAAGCTTTCTTT. It codes for CASSYSAGNTEAFF.